Listed here are 14 T cell receptor beta chains from one sample, sequenced in a study of T cells expressing NK-cell markers. TCRdb re-called the 5' RACE reads; every CDR3 protein appears as one record, without DNA. The specimen's table records 500,000 to 700,000 distinct CDR3 sequences. Sequencing was carried out using blood T cells: a sorted CD56 or NKG2C T cell subset, CD4+ or CD8+ T cells, or bulk PBMC T cells (not recorded which). Every receptor here comes from a man younger than 35 in good health.

The chain links TRBV28 to TRBJ2-7; the TRBD1 assignment by TCRdb is unverifiable without DNA. This CDR3 region has 15 residues. Germline CDR1 and CDR2: MDHEN and SYDVKM. This CDR3 is CASRAGEIGDYEQYF.

J is TRBJ2-3 and V is TRBV2; checking the TCRdb D call of TRBD2 is not possible without DNA. The germline CDR1 and CDR2 sequences are SNHLY and FYNNEI. The CDR3 runs to 16 residues. CDR3: CASRAGTSGRFDTQYF.

The chain is built from TRBV7-9 and TRBJ2-7; TCRdb calls TRBD2, which cannot be checked without DNA. Per the germline V gene, CDR1 is SEHNR and CDR2 is FQNEAQ (reference sequence). This CDR3 is 16 amino acids long. CDR3 region: CASSPPAARFSYEQYF.

The V and J genes are TRBV12-5 and TRBJ2-1; TCRdb picks TRBD2, but there is no DNA to check that call. The germline gives CDR1 LGHNT, CDR2 FRNRAP. CDR3 length equals 14 residues. The CDR3 spells CASGVAGGPSEQFF.

The J gene is TRBJ2-5, the V gene TRBV4-2; TCRdb picks TRBD2, but there is no DNA to check that call. Looked up from germline, CDR1 is LGHNA and CDR2 is YNFKEQ. CDR3 length: 17 amino acids. CDR3 sequence reads: CASSQGLAGGPDGTQYF.

The chain combines TRBV11-2 with TRBJ1-4; TCRdb's assignment of TRBD1 cannot be checked, as there is no DNA. The germline CDR1 and CDR2 sequences are SGHAT and FQNNGV. The CDR3 loop spans 14 amino acids. CDR3 sequence reads: CASSLGIGNEKLFF. Drawing the rest from reference TRBV11-2 and TRBJ1-4, the complete variable domain is EAGVAQSPRYKIIEKRQSVAFWCNPISGHATLYWYQQILGQGPKLLIQFQNNGVVDDSQLPKDRFSAERLKGVDSTLKIQPAKLEDSAVYLCASSLGIGNEKLFFGSGTQLSVL.

The chain has TRBV20-1 and TRBJ2-1; TCRdb lists TRBD2, though no DNA is available to test this call. Germline V CDR1 and CDR2: DFQATT, SNEGSKA (reference sequence). This CDR3 has 14 residues. The CDR3 sequence is CSASKPSGLNEQFF.

The chain employs TRBV4-1 and TRBJ2-4; TCRdb calls TRBD1, which cannot be checked without DNA. The CDR3 is 15 residues long. Germline V gene data show CDR1 as MGHRA and CDR2 as YSYEKL. The CDR3 loop reads CASSHSGARGSIQYF.

The rearrangement links TRBV20-1 to TRBJ2-7; no DNA is available, so the TRBD2 call from TCRdb remains unchecked. The CDR3 runs to 15 residues. Germline V CDR1 and CDR2: DFQATT, SNEGSKA (reference sequence). The CDR3 is CSAIKGRTPTREQYF.

The V and J genes are TRBV27 and TRBJ2-1. CDR1 and CDR2 (germline): MNHEY, SMNVEV (reference sequence). The CDR3 has 14 residues. CDR3 in amino acids: CASSDRSLYNEQFF.

The chain has TRBV12-3 or TRBV12-4 and TRBJ2-1; TCRdb selects TRBD2, and the lack of DNA leaves this call unchecked. The CDR3 runs 13 residues. This chain's CDR3 is CAAATSGRLEQFF.

CDR3 amino acids: CAISEEREEETQYF. The rearrangement uses TRBV10-3 and TRBJ2-5; absent DNA, TCRdb's TRBD2 call cannot be checked. This CDR3 is 14 amino acids long. Germline values: CDR1 ENHRY, CDR2 SYGVKD.

The V gene is TRBV7-3, the J gene TRBJ2-1; TCRdb designates TRBD2, a call that cannot be tested without DNA. CDR3 length equals 11 residues. Per the germline V gene, CDR1 is SGHTA and CDR2 is FQGTGA. The CDR3 reads CASSHGTSLFF.

The rearrangement uses TRBV6-5 and TRBJ2-7; the TCRdb D gene call, TRBD1, has no DNA to confirm it. The CDR3 runs to 13 residues. From germline, CDR1 is MNHEY and CDR2 SVGAGI. CDR3: CASSLPNLGQQYF.